The source of this T cell receptor beta chain is a study of cytomegalovirus exposure and HLA in healthy donors. Study-wide points: Productive rates of about 87% or about 30% were seen for most TCR beta V segments in an earlier analysis.

On this clone itself: What it binds is unknown.

The CDR3 sequence is 14 residues long. Germline CDR1 is SGHNT and CDR2 is YYREEE (reference sequence). Trimming stripped 2 bases from V and 7 bases from J, with 16 bases between. The PCR used 60 Vbeta and 13 Jbeta primers. The table came from immunoSEQ multiplex PCR; TCRdb's copy has only in-frame clones and leaves some out. The data hold about 150,000 clones, with 77% observed a single time. This chain uses TRBV5-4 with TRBJ2-7, with D possibly TRBD1 on 6 matching bases. The sequenced sample consisted of PBMCs. The TCR was taken from a woman between 40 and 50 years old in good health and CMV-seronegative. CDR3 sequence reads: CASSFGQGQEEQYF. The CDR3 DNA reads as TGTGCCAGCAGCTTCGGGCAGGGGCAGGAAGAGCAGTACTTC.